The T cell receptor beta chain described here comes from a study of T cell repertoires in cytomegalovirus infection. General observations from the study: Clonotype analysis showed dominance of the ex vivo response by HLA-C-restricted CMV-specific TCR beta clonotypes.

As regards this clonotype: Its antigen is currently unknown.

CDR3 size: 12 residues. Deletions cut 7 bases from V and 1 base from J, with 7 bases between. Germline V CDR1 and CDR2: SQVTM, ANQGSEA. TCRdb reanalysed the reads using MiXCR and keeps one entry per CDR3 protein. This table holds fewer than 200,000 distinct CDR3 sequences, roughly 19% found once. This receptor was obtained from a human donor in good health (CMV status not recorded). Some clones in this sample may be carry-over from other donors' samples. The chain links TRBV29-1 to TRBJ2-2; D remains ambiguous. The sequenced sample was PBMCs. CDR3 region: CSADGNTGELFF. In DNA form, the CDR3 reads TGCAGCGCGGACGGGAACACCGGGGAGCTGTTTTTT.